The 25 T cell receptor beta chains presented below share a single source sample, sequenced in a study of cytomegalovirus exposure and HLA in healthy donors. Only in-frame clones appear in the TCRdb table, and some are missing; sequencing was by immunoSEQ multiplex PCR. The sample lists 150,000 to 200,000 clones, roughly 82% occurring once. The sample was PBMCs. These receptors were collected from a man between 18 and 35 years old in good health and CMV-seropositive.

The chain is built from TRBV7-9 and TRBJ1-1; D gene ambiguous. V lost 3 bases and J lost 8, with 13 bases in between. CDR1 and CDR2 (germline): SEHNR, FQNEAQ (reference sequence). The length of the CDR3 is 13 residues. Here the CDR3 DNA reads TGTGCCAGCAGCTTGACTCCGGCGGCCGAAGCTTTCTTT. The encoded protein is CASSLTPAAEAFF.

The J gene is TRBJ1-5, the V gene TRBV2; D possibly corresponds to TRBD1 (6 bases). The CDR3 consists of 19 residues. The germline V and J ends were trimmed by 0 bases and 2 bases, with 20 bases remaining between them. The V gene's germline CDR1 is SNHLY and CDR2 FYNNEI. The CDR3, as DNA: TGTGCCAGCAGTGAAGCGGTTTCGGACAGTAGAATCGGCAATCAGCCCCAGCATTTT. It yields the protein CASSEAVSDSRIGNQPQHF.

This chain joins TRBV27 and TRBJ1-5; TRBD1 agrees at 9 bases. From germline, CDR1 is MNHEY and CDR2 SMNVEV (reference sequence). The CDR3 sequence is 16 residues long. V shed 3 bases and J 5 bases; nucleotides not matched to a gene: 8. CDR3 loop: CASSLRGQGLHQPQHF. Here the CDR3 DNA reads TGTGCCAGCAGTTTGCGGGGACAGGGATTGCATCAGCCCCAGCATTTT.

This chain uses TRBV7-2 with TRBJ2-1, with TRBD2 matching over 14 bases. Germline loops: CDR1 SGHTA, CDR2 FQGNSA. This CDR3 is 16 amino acids long. Trimming took 1 base from V and 7 from J; bases not matched to a gene: 3. CDR3 nucleotides: TGTGCCAGCAGCTTAGAAGGGACTAGCGGGAGTAATGAGCAGTTCTTC. It specifies CASSLEGTSGSNEQFF.

This clone was recorded at least ten times. The chain couples TRBV2 to TRBJ2-1; 8 bases line up with TRBD1. The germline CDR1 and CDR2 sequences are SNHLY and FYNNEI. The CDR3 has 15 amino acids. Unmatched junction bases numbered 9, after V lost 3 bases and J lost 8 bases. CDR3 sequence: CASSDVRTGSDEQFF. The CDR3 region has the DNA TGTGCCAGCAGTGATGTTAGGACAGGGAGTGATGAGCAGTTCTTC.

This chain uses TRBV28 with TRBJ2-7; no definite D call. The CDR3 covers 12 residues. Germline V gene sequence: CDR1 MDHEN, CDR2 SYDVKM. The V gene lost 10 bases and the J gene lost 5 bases, with 15 bases spanning the gap. DNA for the CDR3: TGTGCCACCCGGGTGGAGTGGGACGAGCAGTACTTC. As protein: CATRVEWDEQYF.

The J gene is TRBJ2-2, the V gene TRBV4-3, with D tentatively TRBD2 (6 bases). The CDR3 length is 15 residues. Per germline, CDR1 LGHNA and CDR2 YSLEER. V was pared by 0 bases and J by 6 bases, with 11 bases between. In DNA form, the CDR3 reads TGCGCCAGCAGCCAAGATGCACTAGCAGCCGGGGAGCTGTTTTTT. Its translation is CASSQDALAAGELFF.

The genes are TRBV9 and TRBJ1-1; a possible D gene is TRBD1 (6 bases). Germline CDR1 is SGDLS and CDR2 is YYNGEE. The CDR3 contains 15 residues. V was trimmed by 5 bases and J by 1 base, leaving 15 bases between them. CDR3 sequence reads: CASRPPGHGNTEAFF. In DNA, the CDR3 is TGTGCCAGCAGGCCTCCGGGACACGGGAACACTGAAGCTTTCTTT. The full variable domain, completed using reference TRBV9 and TRBJ1-1, is DSGVTQTPKHLITATGQRVTLRCSPRSGDLSVYWYQQSLDQGLQFLIQYYNGEERAKGNILERFSAQQFPDLHSELNLSSLELGDSALYFCASRPPGHGNTEAFFGQGTRLTVV.

The gene calls are TRBV9 and TRBJ2-1, with D possibly being TRBD2 (6 bases). Germline V CDR1 and CDR2: SGDLS, YYNGEE. V lost 0 bases, J lost 4 bases, and 14 bases lay in between. This CDR3 comprises 16 residues. The CDR3 nucleotides are TGTGCCAGCAGCGTAGATCGGGGGACCACATACAATGAGCAGTTCTTC. It encodes CASSVDRGTTYNEQFF.

This rearrangement joins TRBV6-4 to TRBJ2-7; 12 nucleotides line up with TRBD2. V dropped 3 bases and J dropped 7; count of bases not matched to a gene: 7. Per germline, CDR1 MRHNA and CDR2 SNTAGT. This CDR3 region has 15 residues. CDR3 residues: CASSDPASGRGEQYF. Here the CDR3 DNA reads TGTGCCAGCAGTGATCCCGCTAGCGGGAGGGGGGAGCAGTACTTC.

This chain links TRBV6-1 with TRBJ1-1; D is unclear. V shed 2 bases and J shed 2 bases, with 12 bases lying between them. This CDR3 spans 15 amino acids. Germline lookup yields CDR1 MNHNS and CDR2 SASEGT. The CDR3 DNA follows: TGTGCCAGCAGTGAATCGGTCACGTTTAACACTGAAGCTTTCTTT. Amino acid sequence: CASSESVTFNTEAFF.

This chain connects TRBV19 to TRBJ2-1; 10 bases agree with TRBD1. CDR1 is LNHDA and CDR2 is SQIVND in the germline V gene (reference sequence). V trimming: 8 bases; J trimming: 3 bases; junction bases outside the gene matches: 1. This CDR3 region has 13 residues. The CDR3 region has the DNA TGTGCCAGTGGGACAGGGGTCTACAATGAGCAGTTCTTC. Its protein is CASGTGVYNEQFF.

The CDR3 DNA reads as TGTGCCAGCAGTTTCCGGGGAAACGAGCAGTACTTC. Residues: CASSFRGNEQYF. The chain recombines TRBV28 with TRBJ2-7; the D gene is possibly TRBD2 (5 bases). The CDR3 length is 12 residues. The germline V gene has CDR1 MDHEN and CDR2 SYDVKM. V dropped 3 bases and J dropped 5 bases, with 8 bases sitting between them. The full variable domain, in which reference TRBV28 and TRBJ2-7 provide the parts outside the CDR3, is DVKVTQSSRYLVKRTGEKVFLECVQDMDHENMFWYRQDPGLGLRLIYFSYDVKMKEKGDIPEGYSVSREKKERFSLILESASTNQTSMYLCASSFRGNEQYFGPGTRLTVT.

The chain combines TRBV7-2 with TRBJ2-1; D perhaps matches TRBD2 (5 bases). V was pared by 8 bases and J by 8 bases, with 16 bases between. Germline V CDR1 and CDR2: SGHTA, FQGNSA. CDR3 size: 13 residues. The CDR3 nucleotides are TGTGCCAGCGGATTGGGGAGAGTCGATGAGCAGTTCTTC. Encoded protein: CASGLGRVDEQFF.

The chain recombines TRBV28 with TRBJ2-5; 9 nucleotides align to TRBD1. With 6 bases clipped from V and 5 bases from J, the junction kept 7 bases outside the gene matches. CDR1 and CDR2 (germline): MDHEN, SYDVKM. CDR3 length: 14 amino acids. This chain's CDR3 is CASRTSGQGETQYF. The CDR3 coding sequence is TGTGCCAGCAGAACCTCGGGACAGGGTGAGACCCAGTACTTC.

This clone has only a few counts. This chain joins TRBV9 and TRBJ2-7; tentative D call: TRBD2 (5 bases). The V end lost 0 bases, the J end lost 2 bases, and 9 bases lay between the germline ends. CDR1 is SGDLS, CDR2 YYNGEE, per germline. The CDR3 extends over 14 amino acids. The CDR3 loop reads CASSVAGSTYEQYF. CDR3 nucleotide sequence: TGTGCCAGCAGCGTAGCGGGGTCCACCTACGAGCAGTACTTC.

This clone was detected a few times. The chain employs TRBV29-1 and TRBJ1-2; TRBD1 matches 8 bases. V trimming: 6 bases; J trimming: 7 bases; junction bases outside the gene matches: 7. Germline loops: CDR1 SQVTM, CDR2 ANQGSEA. There are 12 residues in the CDR3. In DNA, the CDR3 is TGCAGCGTAGTGACAGGGGAAGGTGGCTACACCTTC. This codes for CSVVTGEGGYTF.

The chain is built from TRBV7-8 and TRBJ2-7; 7 positions match TRBD1. The CDR3 totals 16 residues. Germline V gene sequence: CDR1 SGHVS, CDR2 FQNEAQ. V gave up 5 bases and J gave up 5 bases; unmatched junction bases: 15. The CDR3 nucleotides read TGTGCCAGCAGCAAGACCGGGGACAGAAAGTTGCACGAGCAGTACTTC. This encodes CASSKTGDRKLHEQYF.

This chain joins TRBV7-8 and TRBJ2-7, with TRBD2 identical over 13 bases. Germline-derived CDR1 and CDR2 are SGHVS and FQNEAQ. The J segment lost 2 bases and the V segment lost 9 bases, leaving 10 bases of the junction unmatched. This CDR3 contains 16 residues. CDR3: CARWGTSGEGTYEQYF. The CDR3 DNA follows: TGTGCCAGGTGGGGGACTAGCGGGGAGGGTACCTACGAGCAGTACTTC.

The CDR3: CAWTPGQLDGQPQHF. The CDR3 DNA reads as TGTGCCTGGACGCCGGGACAGTTGGATGGACAGCCCCAGCATTTT. This chain joins TRBV30 and TRBJ1-5; 7 nucleotides line up with TRBD1. V shed 4 bases and J 7 bases; nucleotides not matched to a gene: 13. Germline lookup yields CDR1 GTSNPN and CDR2 SVGIG (reference sequence). This CDR3 has 15 residues. Using reference TRBV30 and TRBJ1-5 for the parts outside the CDR3, the full variable domain is SQTIHQWPATLVQPVGSPLSLECTVEGTSNPNLYWYRQAAGRGLQLLFYSVGIGQISSEVPQNLSASRPQDRQFILSSKKLLLSDSGFYLCAWTPGQLDGQPQHFGDGTRLSIL.

V and J are TRBV19 and TRBJ1-2; D is ambiguous. CDR3 length: 13 amino acids. CDR1 LNHDA and CDR2 SQIVND come from the germline V gene (reference sequence). Trimming left V 6 bases short and J 5 bases short, with 13 bases between. Here the CDR3 reads CASSLGGLYGYTF. The CDR3, as DNA: TGTGCCAGTAGCCTCGGAGGGCTTTATGGCTACACCTTC.

The V and J genes are TRBV11-1 and TRBJ2-7; D perhaps matches TRBD2 (6 bases). The CDR3 has 14 amino acids. Trimming took 5 bases from V and 4 from J, leaving 15 bases between them. CDR1 and CDR2 from the germline V gene are SGHAT and FQDESV (reference sequence). The CDR3 region is CASSRTRGRYEQYF. The DNA for the CDR3 is TGTGCCAGCAGCCGAACCCGGGGGAGGTACGAGCAGTACTTC.

V is TRBV28 and J is TRBJ1-2; TRBD1 matches at 12 bases. Unmatched junction bases numbered 3, after V lost 4 bases and J lost 6 bases. CDR1 is MDHEN and CDR2 is SYDVKM in the germline V gene. The CDR3 runs to 14 residues. The CDR3 DNA follows: TGTGCCAGCAGTTGGGGGGACAGGGGGCATGGCTACACCTTC. Its protein is CASSWGDRGHGYTF.

The chain has TRBV5-8 and TRBJ1-4; D gene uncertain. Looked up from germline, CDR1 is SGHTS and CDR2 is YDEGEE. The CDR3 extends over 16 amino acids. Trimming shortened V by 4 bases and J by 8 bases, and 21 bases separated the two germline ends. CDR3 DNA: TGTGCCAGCAGCCCGAAGGGTAGGGAGGGTCGCGAAAAACTGTTTTTT. Encoded protein: CASSPKGREGREKLFF.

This sequence joins TRBV19 and TRBJ2-7, with TRBD1 as a possible D gene (5 bases). From germline, CDR1 is LNHDA and CDR2 SQIVND (reference sequence). The CDR3 loop spans 13 amino acids. Trimming cost V 4 bases and J 4 bases, with 11 bases left between them. The CDR3 loop is CASSNGHAYEQYF. CDR3 nucleotide sequence: TGTGCCAGTAGTAACGGACACGCTTACGAGCAGTACTTC.